This TCR beta chain was captured in a study of blood T cell repertoires in COVID-19. This CDR3 is 15 amino acids long. V dropped 1 base and J dropped 6 bases, with 12 bases sitting between them. Germline assignment: CDR1 SGHTA and CDR2 FQGNSA. Authors' processing steps: How many nucleated cells were present was estimated from reference gene primer amplification. The assay was immunoSEQ multiplex PCR, and TCRdb's table has in-frame clones only and misses some. Clonal size and the V and J genes are those of that table, whereas D and trimming came from the DNA. The sample records just over 70,000 clones, roughly 89% being singletons.

The chain recombines TRBV7-2 with TRBJ1-4; a possible D gene is TRBD1 (5 bases). The clonotype comes from a human donor in a cohort sampled during active COVID-19. Input material: peripheral blood. The CDR3 sequence is CASSLEGRRDEKLFF. In DNA, the CDR3 is TGTGCCAGCAGCTTAGAGGGGCGTAGAGATGAAAAACTGTTTTTT.